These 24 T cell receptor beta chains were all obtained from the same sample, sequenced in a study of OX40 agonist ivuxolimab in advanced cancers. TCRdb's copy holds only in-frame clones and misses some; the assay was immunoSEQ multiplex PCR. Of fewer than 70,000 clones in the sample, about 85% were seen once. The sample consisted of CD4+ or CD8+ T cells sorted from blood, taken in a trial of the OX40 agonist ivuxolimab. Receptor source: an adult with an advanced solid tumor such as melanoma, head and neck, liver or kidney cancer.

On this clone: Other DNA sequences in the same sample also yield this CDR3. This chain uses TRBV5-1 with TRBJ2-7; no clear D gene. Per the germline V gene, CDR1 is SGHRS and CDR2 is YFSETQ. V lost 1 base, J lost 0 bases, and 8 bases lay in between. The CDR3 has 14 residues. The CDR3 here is CASSLSGASYEQYF. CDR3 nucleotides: TGCGCCAGCAGCTTGTCGGGTGCCTCCTACGAGCAGTACTTC.

Written as DNA, the CDR3 is TGTGCCAGCAGCTTTTCTAGCGGGAGTGGGTATGCCGGGGAGCTGTTTTTT. Translated, it gives CASSFSSGSGYAGELFF. The gene calls are TRBV7-3 and TRBJ2-2, with 10 bases matching TRBD2. This CDR3 has 17 residues. The V gene end was trimmed by 3 bases and the J gene end by 6 bases; junction bases not matched to a gene: 10. CDR1 and CDR2 from the germline V gene are SGHTA and FQGTGA. Based on the CDR3 plus reference TRBV7-3 and TRBJ2-2, the full variable domain is GAGVSQTPSNKVTEKGKYVELRCDPISGHTALYWYRQSLGQGPEFLIYFQGTGAADDSGLPNDRFFAVRPEGSVSTLKIQRTERGDSAVYLCASSFSSGSGYAGELFFGEGSRLTVL.

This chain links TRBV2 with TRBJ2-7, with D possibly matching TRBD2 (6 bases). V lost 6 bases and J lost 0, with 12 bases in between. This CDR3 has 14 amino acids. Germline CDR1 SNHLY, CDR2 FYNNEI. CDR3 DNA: TGTGCCAGCAGAGTAGCGGTGAACTCCTACGAGCAGTACTTC. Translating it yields CASRVAVNSYEQYF.

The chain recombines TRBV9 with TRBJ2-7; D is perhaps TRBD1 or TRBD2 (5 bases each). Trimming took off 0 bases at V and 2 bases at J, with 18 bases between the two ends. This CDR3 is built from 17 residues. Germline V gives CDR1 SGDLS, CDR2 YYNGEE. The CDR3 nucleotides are TGTGCCAGCAGCGTAGGGGGAACCGGGACGGAAACCTACGAGCAGTACTTC. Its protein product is CASSVGGTGTETYEQYF.

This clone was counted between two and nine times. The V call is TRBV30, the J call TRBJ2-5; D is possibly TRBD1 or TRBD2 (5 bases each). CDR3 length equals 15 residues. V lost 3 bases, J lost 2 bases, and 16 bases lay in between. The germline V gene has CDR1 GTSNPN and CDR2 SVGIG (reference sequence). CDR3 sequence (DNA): TGTGCCTGGAGCGACTGGGACCAGATACAAGAGACCCAGTACTTC. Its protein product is CAWSDWDQIQETQYF.

CDR3 in amino acids: CASSYSGTLGGELFF. CDR3 nucleotide sequence: TGTGCCAGCAGTTACTCCGGGACCCTTGGTGGGGAGCTGTTTTTT. The chain uses TRBV5-4 and TRBJ2-2, with D tentatively TRBD1 or TRBD2 (5 bases each). V lost 5 bases and J 8 bases, leaving 19 bases between the germline ends. CDR1 and CDR2 from the germline V gene are SGHNT and YYREEE (reference sequence). There are 15 residues in the CDR3.

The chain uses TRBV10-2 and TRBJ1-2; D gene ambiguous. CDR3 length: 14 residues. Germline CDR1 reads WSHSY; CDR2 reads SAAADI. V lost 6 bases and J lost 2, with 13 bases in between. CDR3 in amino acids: CASSPITANYGYTF. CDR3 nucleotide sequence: TGCGCCAGCAGCCCCATCACAGCCAACTATGGCTACACCTTC.

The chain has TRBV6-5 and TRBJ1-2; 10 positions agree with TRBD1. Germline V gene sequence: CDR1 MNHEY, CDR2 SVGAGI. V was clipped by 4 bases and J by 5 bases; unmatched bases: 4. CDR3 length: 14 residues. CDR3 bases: TGTGCCAGCAGTTCAGGGACAGGGGCGTATGGCTACACCTTC. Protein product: CASSSGTGAYGYTF.

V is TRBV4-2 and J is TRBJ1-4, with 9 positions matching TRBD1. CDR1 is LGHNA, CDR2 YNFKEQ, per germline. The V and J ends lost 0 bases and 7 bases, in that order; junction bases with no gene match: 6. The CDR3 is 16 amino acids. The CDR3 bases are TGTGCCAGCAGCCAAGATTGGGGACAGGGTAGTGAAAAACTGTTTTTT. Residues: CASSQDWGQGSEKLFF.

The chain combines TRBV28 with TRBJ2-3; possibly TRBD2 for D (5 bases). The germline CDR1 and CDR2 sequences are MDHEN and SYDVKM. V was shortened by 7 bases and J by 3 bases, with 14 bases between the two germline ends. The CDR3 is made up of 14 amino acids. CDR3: CASNKYRDTDTQYF. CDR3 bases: TGTGCCAGCAATAAGTACCGGGATACAGATACGCAGTATTTT.

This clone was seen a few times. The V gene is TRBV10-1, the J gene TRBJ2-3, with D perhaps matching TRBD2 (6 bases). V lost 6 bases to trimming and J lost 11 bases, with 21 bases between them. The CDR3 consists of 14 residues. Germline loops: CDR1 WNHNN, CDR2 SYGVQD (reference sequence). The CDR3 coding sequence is TGCGCCAGCAGGGCTCTAGCGATACAGATGAGGCAGTATTTT. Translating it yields CASRALAIQMRQYF.

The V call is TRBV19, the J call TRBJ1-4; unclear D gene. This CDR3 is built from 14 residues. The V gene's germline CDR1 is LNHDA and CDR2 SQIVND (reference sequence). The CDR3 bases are TGTCCCACCCGCCGACAAGCAACTAATGAAAAACTGTTTTTT. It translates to CPTRRQATNEKLFF. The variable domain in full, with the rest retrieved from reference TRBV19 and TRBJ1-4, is DGGITQSPKYLFRKEGQNVTLSCEQNLNHDAMYWYRQDPGQGLRLIYYSQIVNDFQKGDIAEGYSVSREKKESFPLTVTSAQKNPTAFYLCPTRRQATNEKLFFGSGTQLSVL.

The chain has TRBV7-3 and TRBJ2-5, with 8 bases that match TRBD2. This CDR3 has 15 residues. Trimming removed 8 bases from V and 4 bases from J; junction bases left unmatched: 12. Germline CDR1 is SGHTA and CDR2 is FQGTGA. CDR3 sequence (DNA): TGTGCCAGCTCCCACCAACCCGGGGGGGGAGAGACCCAGTACTTC. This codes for CASSHQPGGGETQYF.

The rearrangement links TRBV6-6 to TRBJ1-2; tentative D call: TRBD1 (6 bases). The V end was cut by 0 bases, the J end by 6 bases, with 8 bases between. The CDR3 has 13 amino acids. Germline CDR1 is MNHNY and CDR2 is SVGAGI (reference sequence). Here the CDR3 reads CASSYSRTDGYTF. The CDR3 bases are TGTGCCAGCAGTTACTCTAGGACAGATGGCTACACCTTC.

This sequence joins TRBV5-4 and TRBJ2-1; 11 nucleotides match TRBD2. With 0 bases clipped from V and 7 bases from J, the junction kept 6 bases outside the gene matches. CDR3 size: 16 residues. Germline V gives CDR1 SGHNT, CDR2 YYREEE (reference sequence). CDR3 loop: CASSLGVSGRENEQFF. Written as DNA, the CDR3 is TGTGCCAGCAGCTTGGGGGTTAGCGGGAGGGAAAATGAGCAGTTCTTC.

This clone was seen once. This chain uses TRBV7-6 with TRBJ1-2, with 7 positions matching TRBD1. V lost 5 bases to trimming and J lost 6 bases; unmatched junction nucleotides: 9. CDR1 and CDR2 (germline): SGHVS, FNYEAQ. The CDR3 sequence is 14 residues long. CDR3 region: CASSPTQGRDGYTF. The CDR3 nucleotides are TGTGCCAGCAGCCCTACACAGGGGAGGGATGGCTACACCTTC.

CDR3 DNA sequence: TGTGCCAGCAGCTTGAGGGCTTACCAGGGGAACAATCAGCCCCAGCATTTT. Translating gives CASSLRAYQGNNQPQHF. The chain recombines TRBV5-5 with TRBJ1-5; tentative D call: TRBD1 (6 bases). Trimming pared 1 base from V and 3 bases from J, leaving 17 bases between. Germline V gene data show CDR1 as SGHKS and CDR2 as YYEKEE (reference sequence). The CDR3 length is 17 residues.

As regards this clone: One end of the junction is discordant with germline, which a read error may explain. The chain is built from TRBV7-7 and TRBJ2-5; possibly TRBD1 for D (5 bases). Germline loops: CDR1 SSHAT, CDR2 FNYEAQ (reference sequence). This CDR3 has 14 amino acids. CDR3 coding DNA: TGTGCTAGCAGCCAGGGCCCCCCAGAAGAGACCCAGTACTTC. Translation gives CASSQGPPEETQYF.

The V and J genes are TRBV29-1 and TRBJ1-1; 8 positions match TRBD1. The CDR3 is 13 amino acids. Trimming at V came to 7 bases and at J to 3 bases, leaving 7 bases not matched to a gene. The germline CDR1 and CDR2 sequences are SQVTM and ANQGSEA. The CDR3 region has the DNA TGCAGCGCAGGGGGCCGGAGACACACTGAAGCTTTCTTT. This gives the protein CSAGGRRHTEAFF.

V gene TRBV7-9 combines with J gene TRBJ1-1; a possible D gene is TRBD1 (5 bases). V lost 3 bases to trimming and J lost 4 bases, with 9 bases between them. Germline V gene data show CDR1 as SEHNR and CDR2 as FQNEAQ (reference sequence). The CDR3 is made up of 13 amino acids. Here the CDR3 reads CASSLMGGTEAFF. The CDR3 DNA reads TGTGCCAGCAGCTTGATGGGGGGCACTGAAGCTTTCTTT.

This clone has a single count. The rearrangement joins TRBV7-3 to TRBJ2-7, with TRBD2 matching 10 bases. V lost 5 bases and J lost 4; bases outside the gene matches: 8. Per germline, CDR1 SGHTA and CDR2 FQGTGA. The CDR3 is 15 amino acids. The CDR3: CASSLSSGSFYEQYF. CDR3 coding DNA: TGTGCCAGCAGCCTCTCTAGCGGGAGTTTTTACGAGCAGTACTTC.

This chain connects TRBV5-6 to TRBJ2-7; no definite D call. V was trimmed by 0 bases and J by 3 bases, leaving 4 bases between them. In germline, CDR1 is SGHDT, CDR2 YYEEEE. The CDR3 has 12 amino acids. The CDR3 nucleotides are TGTGCCAGCAGCTTGGGTTTCTACGAGCAGTACTTC. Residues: CASSLGFYEQYF.

CDR3 nucleotides: TGTGCTAGTGGAAAGAGCGGACAAGAGACCCAGTACTTC. This translates into CASGKSGQETQYF. The chain has TRBV12-5 and TRBJ2-5; tentatively, D is TRBD2 (5 bases). The CDR3 is 13 residues long. V lost 6 bases, J lost 2 bases, and 10 bases lay in between. The germline CDR1 and CDR2 sequences are LGHNT and FRNRAP.

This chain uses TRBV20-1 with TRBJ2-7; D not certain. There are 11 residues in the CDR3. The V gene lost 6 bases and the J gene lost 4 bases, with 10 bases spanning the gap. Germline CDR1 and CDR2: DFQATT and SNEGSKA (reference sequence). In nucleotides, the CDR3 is TGCAGTGCCCTCGTGGAATACGAGCAGTACTTC. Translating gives CSALVEYEQYF.